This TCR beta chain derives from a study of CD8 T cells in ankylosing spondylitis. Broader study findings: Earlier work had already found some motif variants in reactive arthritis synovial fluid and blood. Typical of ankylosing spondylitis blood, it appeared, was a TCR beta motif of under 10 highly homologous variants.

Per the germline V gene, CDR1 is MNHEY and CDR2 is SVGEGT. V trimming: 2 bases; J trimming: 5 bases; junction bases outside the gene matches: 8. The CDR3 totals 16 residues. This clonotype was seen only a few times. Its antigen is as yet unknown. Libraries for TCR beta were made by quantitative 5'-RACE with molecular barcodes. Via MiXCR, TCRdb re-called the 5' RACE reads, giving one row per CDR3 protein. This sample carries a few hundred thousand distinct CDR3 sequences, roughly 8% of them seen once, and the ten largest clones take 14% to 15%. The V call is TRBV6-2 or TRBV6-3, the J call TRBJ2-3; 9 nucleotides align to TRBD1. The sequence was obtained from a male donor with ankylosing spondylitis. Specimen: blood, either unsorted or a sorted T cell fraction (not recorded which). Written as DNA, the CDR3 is TGTGCCAGCAGTTACCCTCCGGGACAGGGAGTAGATACGCAGTATTTT. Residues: CASSYPPGQGVDTQYF.